This T cell receptor (beta chain) appears in the sequencing data of a study of shared clonotypes between healthy human individuals. Naive CD8 cells lacked CD45RO and underwent positive selection for CCR7, leaving out terminally differentiated effector memory CD45RA+ cells. Sequencing used immunoSEQ multiplex PCR; TCRdb keeps in-frame clones, though not all of them. The sample has hundreds of thousands of clones; approximately 96% are singletons. The sequenced sample was naive CD8+ T cells sorted from blood. This receptor was obtained from a woman between 25 and 40 years old in good health.

The chain's CDR3 is CASSLGVAKETQYF. Written as DNA, the CDR3 is TGTGCCAGCAGCTTGGGGGTAGCGAAAGAGACCCAGTACTTC. V usage is TRBV5-4 and J usage is TRBJ2-5; maybe TRBD2 (5 bases). Trimming took off 0 bases at V and 3 bases at J, with 9 bases between the two ends. The CDR3 spans 14 residues. Germline CDR1 SGHNT, CDR2 YYREEE (reference sequence).